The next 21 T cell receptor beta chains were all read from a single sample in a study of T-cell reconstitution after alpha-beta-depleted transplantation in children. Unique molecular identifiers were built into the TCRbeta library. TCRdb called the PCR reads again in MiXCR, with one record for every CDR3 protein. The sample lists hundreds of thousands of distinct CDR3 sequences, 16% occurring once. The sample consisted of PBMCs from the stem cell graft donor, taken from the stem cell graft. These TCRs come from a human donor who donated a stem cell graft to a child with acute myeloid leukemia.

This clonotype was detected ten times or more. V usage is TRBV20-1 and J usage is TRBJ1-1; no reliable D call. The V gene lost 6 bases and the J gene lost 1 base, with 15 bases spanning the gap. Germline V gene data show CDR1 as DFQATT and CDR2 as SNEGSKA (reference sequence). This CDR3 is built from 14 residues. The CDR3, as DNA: TGCAGTGCAATCCCCCTACGGGCGAACACTGAAGCTTTCTTT. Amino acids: CSAIPLRANTEAFF.

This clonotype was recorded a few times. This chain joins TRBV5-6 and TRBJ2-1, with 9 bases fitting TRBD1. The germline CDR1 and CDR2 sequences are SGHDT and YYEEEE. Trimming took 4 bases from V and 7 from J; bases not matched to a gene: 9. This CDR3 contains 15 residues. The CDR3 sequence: CASSTGTGYGNEQFF. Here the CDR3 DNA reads TGTGCCAGCAGCACCGGGACAGGGTATGGTAATGAGCAGTTCTTC.

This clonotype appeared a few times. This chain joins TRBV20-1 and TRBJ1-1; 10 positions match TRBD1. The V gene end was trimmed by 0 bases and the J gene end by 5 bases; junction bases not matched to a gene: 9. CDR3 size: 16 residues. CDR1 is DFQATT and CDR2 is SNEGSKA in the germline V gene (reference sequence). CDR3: CSARDIGGTGATEAFF. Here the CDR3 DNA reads TGCAGTGCTAGAGACATCGGCGGGACAGGGGCGACTGAAGCTTTCTTT.

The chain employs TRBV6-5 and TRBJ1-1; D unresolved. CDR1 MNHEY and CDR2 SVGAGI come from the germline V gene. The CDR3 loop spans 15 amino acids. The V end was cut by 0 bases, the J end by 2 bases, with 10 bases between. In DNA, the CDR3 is TGTGCCAGCAGTTACTCGAGAGGTGGAAACACTGAAGCTTTCTTT. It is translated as CASSYSRGGNTEAFF.

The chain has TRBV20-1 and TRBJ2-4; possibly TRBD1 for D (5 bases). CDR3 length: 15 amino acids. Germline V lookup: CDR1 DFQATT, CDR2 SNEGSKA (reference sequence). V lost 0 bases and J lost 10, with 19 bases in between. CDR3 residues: CSARDPSRQIGIQYF. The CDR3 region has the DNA TGCAGTGCTAGAGATCCGTCCCGACAGATTGGGATTCAGTACTTC.

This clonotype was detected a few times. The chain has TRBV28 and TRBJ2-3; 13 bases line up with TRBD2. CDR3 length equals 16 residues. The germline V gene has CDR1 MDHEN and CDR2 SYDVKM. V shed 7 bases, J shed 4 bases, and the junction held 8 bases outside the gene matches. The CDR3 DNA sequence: TGTGCCAGCATGCTCACACTAGCGGGGGGGTCAGATACGCAGTATTTT. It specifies CASMLTLAGGSDTQYF.

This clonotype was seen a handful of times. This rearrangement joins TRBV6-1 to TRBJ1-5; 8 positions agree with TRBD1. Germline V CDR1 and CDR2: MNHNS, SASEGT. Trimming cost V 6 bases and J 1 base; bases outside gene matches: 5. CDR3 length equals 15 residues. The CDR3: CASSPGGESNQPQHF. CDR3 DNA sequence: TGTGCCAGCAGCCCAGGGGGCGAGAGCAATCAGCCCCAGCATTTT.

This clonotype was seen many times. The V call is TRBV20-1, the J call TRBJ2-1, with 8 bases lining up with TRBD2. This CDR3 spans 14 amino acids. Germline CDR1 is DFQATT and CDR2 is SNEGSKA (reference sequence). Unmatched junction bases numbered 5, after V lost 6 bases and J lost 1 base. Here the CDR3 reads CSASSGESYNEQFF. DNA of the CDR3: TGCAGTGCGAGTAGCGGGGAATCCTACAATGAGCAGTTCTTC.

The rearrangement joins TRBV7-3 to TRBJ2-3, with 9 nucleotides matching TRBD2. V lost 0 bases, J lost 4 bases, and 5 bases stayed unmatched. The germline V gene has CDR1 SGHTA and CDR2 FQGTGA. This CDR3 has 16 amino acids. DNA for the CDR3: TGTGCCAGCAGCTTAACTAGGAGCGGGGGGTCAGATACGCAGTATTTT. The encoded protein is CASSLTRSGGSDTQYF.

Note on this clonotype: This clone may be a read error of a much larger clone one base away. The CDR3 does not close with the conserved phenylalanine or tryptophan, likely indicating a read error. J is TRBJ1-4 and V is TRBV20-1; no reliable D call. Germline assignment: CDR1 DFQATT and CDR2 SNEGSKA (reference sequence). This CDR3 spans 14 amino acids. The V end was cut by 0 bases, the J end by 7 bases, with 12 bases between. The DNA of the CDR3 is TGCAGTGCTAGAGATGGGCCGCCGGGTGAAAAACTGTTTGTT. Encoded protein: CSARDGPPGEKLFV.

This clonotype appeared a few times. The CDR3 loop reads CASSPRSSGVYNEQFF. Written as DNA, the CDR3 is TGTGCCAGCAGCCCCCGTAGTAGCGGGGTCTACAATGAGCAGTTCTTC. The chain has TRBV9 and TRBJ2-1, with TRBD2 matching over 8 bases. Trimming removed 4 bases from V and 3 bases from J; junction bases left unmatched: 9. The CDR3 runs 16 residues. CDR1 and CDR2 (germline): SGDLS, YYNGEE.

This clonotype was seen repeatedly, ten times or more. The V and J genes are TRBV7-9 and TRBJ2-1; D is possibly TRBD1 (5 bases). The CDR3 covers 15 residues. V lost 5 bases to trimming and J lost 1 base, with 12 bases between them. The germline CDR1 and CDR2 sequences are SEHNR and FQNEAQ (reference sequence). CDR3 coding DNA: TGTGCCAGCAGCCCCTGGGGCCCTTCCTACAATGAGCAGTTCTTC. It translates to CASSPWGPSYNEQFF.

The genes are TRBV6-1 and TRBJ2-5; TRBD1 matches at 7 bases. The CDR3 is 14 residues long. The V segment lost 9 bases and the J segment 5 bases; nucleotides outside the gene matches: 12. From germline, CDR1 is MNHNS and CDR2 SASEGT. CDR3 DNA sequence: TGTGCCAGGAGCCCGACAGGGTTGCCCGAGACCCAGTACTTC. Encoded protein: CARSPTGLPETQYF.

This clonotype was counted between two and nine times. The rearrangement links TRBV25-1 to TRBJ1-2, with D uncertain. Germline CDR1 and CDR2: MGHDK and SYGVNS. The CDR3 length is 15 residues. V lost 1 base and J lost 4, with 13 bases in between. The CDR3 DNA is TGTGCCAGCAGTGAATCAGGAATTACCTCCTATGGCTACACCTTC. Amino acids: CASSESGITSYGYTF.

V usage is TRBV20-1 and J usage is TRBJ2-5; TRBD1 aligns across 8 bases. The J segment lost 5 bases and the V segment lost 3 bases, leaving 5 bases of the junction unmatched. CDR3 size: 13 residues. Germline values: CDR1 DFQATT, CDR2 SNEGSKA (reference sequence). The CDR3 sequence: CSARQGAGETQYF. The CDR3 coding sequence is TGCAGTGCTAGGCAGGGGGCTGGGGAGACCCAGTACTTC.

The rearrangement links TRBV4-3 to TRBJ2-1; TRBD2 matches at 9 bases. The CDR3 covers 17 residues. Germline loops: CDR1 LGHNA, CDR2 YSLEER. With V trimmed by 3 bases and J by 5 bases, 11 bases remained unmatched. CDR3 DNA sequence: TGCGCCAGCAGCCAGGGTTTTAGGCTAGCGGGGAACAATGAGCAGTTCTTC. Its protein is CASSQGFRLAGNNEQFF.

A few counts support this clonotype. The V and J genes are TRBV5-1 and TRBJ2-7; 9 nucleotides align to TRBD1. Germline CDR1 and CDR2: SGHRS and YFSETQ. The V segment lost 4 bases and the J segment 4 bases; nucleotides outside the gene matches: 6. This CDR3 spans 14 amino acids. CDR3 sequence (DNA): TGCGCCAGCAGCCTCGGGACAGGGTTATACGAGCAGTACGTC. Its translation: CASSLGTGLYEQYV.

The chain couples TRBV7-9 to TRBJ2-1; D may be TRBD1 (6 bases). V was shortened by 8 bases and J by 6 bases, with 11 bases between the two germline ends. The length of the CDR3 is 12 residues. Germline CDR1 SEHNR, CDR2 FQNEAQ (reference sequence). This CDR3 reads CASGGDPNEQFF. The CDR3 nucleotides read TGTGCCAGCGGGGGCGATCCCAATGAGCAGTTCTTC.

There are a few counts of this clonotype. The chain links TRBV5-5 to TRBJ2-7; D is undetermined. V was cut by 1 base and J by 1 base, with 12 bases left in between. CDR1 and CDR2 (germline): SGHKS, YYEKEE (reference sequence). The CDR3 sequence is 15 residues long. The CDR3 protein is CASSLYGWPSYEQYV. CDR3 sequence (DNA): TGTGCCAGCAGCTTGTATGGGTGGCCGTCCTACGAGCAGTACGTC.

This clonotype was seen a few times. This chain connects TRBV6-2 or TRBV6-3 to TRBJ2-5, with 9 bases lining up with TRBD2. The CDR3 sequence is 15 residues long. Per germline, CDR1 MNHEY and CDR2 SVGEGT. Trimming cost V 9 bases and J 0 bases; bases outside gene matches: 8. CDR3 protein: CASTVAGVNQETQYF. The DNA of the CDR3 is TGTGCCAGTACGGTAGCGGGGGTGAACCAAGAGACCCAGTACTTC.

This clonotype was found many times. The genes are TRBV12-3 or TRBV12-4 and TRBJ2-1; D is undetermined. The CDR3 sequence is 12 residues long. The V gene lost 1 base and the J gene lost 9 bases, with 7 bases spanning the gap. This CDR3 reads CASSLERVEQFF. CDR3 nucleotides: TGTGCCAGCAGTTTAGAGCGAGTTGAGCAGTTCTTC.